Following are 27 T cell receptor beta chains from one sample sequenced in a study of blood T cells in healthy people across ages (dated by TCRdb to between 2015 and 2016). Library generation was performed with 5' RACE. Sequencing relied on an Illumina HiSeq 2500. A second PCR of roughly 6 to 11 cycles was run with a J-beta primer mix and a sample-barcoded 5' primer. TCRdb redid the processing of the public reads, applying fastp at Q25 and MiXCR, and retained in-frame beta chains. Rows with a matching CDR3 protein are joined into one entry that keeps the most common DNA and genes. The sample table lists about 1,800,000 distinct CDR3 sequences, 28% of them with a count of one. The top ten hold 7% to 9% of the sample. Material for sequencing was blood. The receptors here all came from a woman in her twenties or thirties in good health.

The table lists this clonotype with a few counts. The rearrangement joins TRBV7-6 to TRBJ2-5, with 9 bases identical to TRBD1. The V gene's germline CDR1 is SGHVS and CDR2 FNYEAQ. The CDR3 is 16 residues long. J was trimmed by 4 bases and V by 0 bases; bases with no gene match: 6. The DNA for the CDR3 is TGTGCCAGCAGCTTAGCGCCGGACAGGGGTTCAGAGACCCAGTACTTC. Translating gives CASSLAPDRGSETQYF.

This clonotype was counted ten times or more. This chain uses TRBV29-1 with TRBJ2-7, with no clear D. CDR1 is SQVTM and CDR2 is ANQGSEA in the germline V gene. Between the trimmed V and J ends, which lost 1 base and 4 bases, there was a span of 8 bases. The CDR3 sequence is 12 residues long. CDR3 sequence (DNA): TGCAGCGTTGAAGTGGTGGGATACGAGCAGTACTTC. Translating gives CSVEVVGYEQYF.

This rearrangement joins TRBV10-3 to TRBJ2-7, with D perhaps TRBD1 (6 bases). From germline, CDR1 is ENHRY and CDR2 SYGVKD. V was shortened by 5 bases and J by 9 bases, with 14 bases between the two germline ends. This CDR3 has 12 residues. This CDR3 reads CAISLSTRGQYF. CDR3 bases: TGTGCCATCAGTTTGAGTACCAGGGGGCAGTACTTC.

This clonotype was detected ten times or more. The V call is TRBV7-2, the J call TRBJ2-7; D is undetermined. V lost 1 base and J 7 bases, leaving 11 bases between the germline ends. The CDR3 contains 13 residues. Germline V gene sequence: CDR1 SGHTA, CDR2 FQGNSA. The CDR3 loop is CASSLVGLGEQYF. CDR3 coding DNA: TGTGCCAGCAGCTTAGTAGGGCTGGGTGAGCAGTACTTC.

This clonotype was counted ten times or more. The V gene is TRBV15, the J gene TRBJ2-1; D is undetermined. Looked up from germline, CDR1 is LNHNV and CDR2 is YYDKDF (reference sequence). Trimming removed 5 bases from V and 9 bases from J, with 14 bases in between. This CDR3 contains 13 residues. CDR3 sequence: CATSPPGNREQFF. The CDR3 nucleotides are TGTGCCACCAGCCCACCCGGCAATCGTGAGCAGTTCTTC. Supplemented by reference TRBV15 and TRBJ2-1, the full variable domain reads DAMVIQNPRYQVTQFGKPVTLSCSQTLNHNVMYWYQQKSSQAPKLLFHYYDKDFNNEADTPDNFQSRRPNTSFCFLDIRSPGLGDTAMYLCATSPPGNREQFFGPGTRLTVL.

This clonotype was found many times. The genes are TRBV15 and TRBJ2-7; the D gene is possibly TRBD1 (6 bases). The germline V and J ends were trimmed by 5 bases and 3 bases, with 14 bases remaining between them. This CDR3 has 14 amino acids. Germline assignment: CDR1 LNHNV and CDR2 YYDKDF (reference sequence). The CDR3 region is CATSRRDTGYEQYF. The DNA for the CDR3 is TGTGCCACCAGCCGCCGGGACACGGGCTACGAGCAGTACTTC.

The chain employs TRBV3-1 and TRBJ2-7; 9 nucleotides line up with TRBD2. This CDR3 spans 14 amino acids. The trim removed 3 bases at V and 6 bases at J, leaving 6 bases unmatched. CDR1 and CDR2 from the germline V gene are LGHDT and YNNKEL (reference sequence). The CDR3 DNA reads as TGTGCCAGCAGCCACGGTTCTAGCGGGGTCGAGCAGTACTTC. Translated: CASSHGSSGVEQYF.

J is TRBJ2-2 and V is TRBV12-3 or TRBV12-4; 11 bases agree with TRBD1. This CDR3 has 14 residues. V was clipped by 10 bases and J by 6 bases; unmatched bases: 7. CDR3 protein: CAIKSGQGAGELFF. CDR3 sequence (DNA): TGTGCCATAAAATCGGGACAGGGGGCCGGGGAGCTGTTTTTT.

The chain links TRBV28 to TRBJ1-2, with D possibly matching TRBD1 (6 bases). Germline V gives CDR1 MDHEN, CDR2 SYDVKM. This CDR3 has 13 residues. V was clipped by 8 bases and J by 5 bases, with 15 bases between them. In DNA, the CDR3 is TGTGCCAGCGACAGGCCCTTAGGGTATGGCTACACCTTC. As protein: CASDRPLGYGYTF.

For this clonotype: The junction differs from germline at one of its ends, possibly a read error. The gene calls are TRBV29-1 and TRBJ2-1; D is perhaps TRBD1 or TRBD2 (5 bases each). This CDR3 contains 12 residues. Germline V gene sequence: CDR1 SQVTM, CDR2 ANQGSEA. CDR3: CSVEVGRVEQFF. CDR3 DNA sequence: TGTAGCGTTGAAGTGGGGCGGGTTGAGCAGTTCTTC.

The table lists this clonotype with many counts. This sequence joins TRBV9 and TRBJ1-2; D ambiguous. The CDR3 length is 14 residues. Deletions cut 4 bases from V and 4 bases from J, with 14 bases between. Germline CDR1 SGDLS, CDR2 YYNGEE. The CDR3 nucleotides read TGTGCCAGCAGCACACCGGGCCTCTCCTATGGCTACACCTTC. This sequence encodes CASSTPGLSYGYTF.

This clonotype was observed at least ten times. The chain recombines TRBV5-1 with TRBJ2-7, with 8 nucleotides matching TRBD1. The V and J ends lost 8 bases and 3 bases, in that order; junction bases with no gene match: 10. The CDR3 sequence is 14 residues long. Per the germline V gene, CDR1 is SGHRS and CDR2 is YFSETQ. CDR3 amino acids: CASSMTGEYYEQYF. The CDR3 DNA follows: TGCGCCAGTTCCATGACAGGGGAGTACTACGAGCAGTACTTC.

This clonotype was observed a few times. This chain joins TRBV28 and TRBJ1-4, with D hard to call. Deletions cut 3 bases from V and 0 bases from J, with 8 bases between. The germline V gene encodes CDR1 MDHEN and CDR2 SYDVKM. This CDR3 comprises 15 residues. CDR3 amino acids: CASSFRPATNEKLFF. As DNA, the CDR3 is TGTGCCAGCAGTTTCAGGCCTGCAACTAATGAAAAACTGTTTTTT.

This clonotype occurred a few times. The DNA of the CDR3 is TGTGCCAGCCGTTCACGCAGCGGGGGGGATTACAATGAGCAGTTCTTC. It translates to CASRSRSGGDYNEQFF. The genes are TRBV11-2 and TRBJ2-1; the match to TRBD2 covers 10 bases. This CDR3 region has 16 residues. Trimming at V came to 8 bases and at J to 4 bases, leaving 11 bases not matched to a gene. Germline CDR1 and CDR2: SGHAT and FQNNGV.

The V gene is TRBV20-1, the J gene TRBJ1-5, with TRBD1 identical over 7 bases. In germline, CDR1 is DFQATT, CDR2 SNEGSKA (reference sequence). CDR3 length: 14 amino acids. The ends lost 2 bases at V and 3 bases at J; junction bases unmatched: 4. CDR3: CSARSGTDNQPQHF. The CDR3 nucleotides read TGCAGTGCTAGATCGGGGACAGACAATCAGCCCCAGCATTTT.

The rearrangement uses TRBV20-1 and TRBJ2-5, with D unresolved. Per germline, CDR1 DFQATT and CDR2 SNEGSKA (reference sequence). V lost 0 bases, J lost 0 bases, and 11 bases lay in between. The CDR3 contains 15 residues. The CDR3 protein is CSARDFGSHQETQYF. CDR3 in DNA: TGCAGTGCTAGAGATTTTGGCAGCCACCAAGAGACCCAGTACTTC.

This clonotype was seen a handful of times. The chain carries TRBV2 and TRBJ1-2; the D is unclear. CDR1 SNHLY and CDR2 FYNNEI come from the germline V gene. The CDR3 is made up of 14 amino acids. With 6 bases removed from V and 2 bases from J, the gap between germline ends came to 13 bases. The CDR3 sequence is CASRTTGGNYGYTF. The CDR3 DNA sequence: TGTGCCAGCAGGACCACTGGAGGGAACTATGGCTACACCTTC.

This clonotype came up many times. The chain is built from TRBV5-1 and TRBJ2-7; TRBD1 agrees at 12 bases. CDR1 and CDR2 (germline): SGHRS, YFSETQ. The CDR3 runs to 18 residues. J gave up 0 bases and V 1 base, and 8 bases lay outside the gene matches. The CDR3 sequence: CASSLPGTGGTSSYEQYF. For the CDR3, the DNA is TGCGCCAGCAGCTTGCCTGGGACAGGGGGCACCAGCTCCTACGAGCAGTACTTC.

This clonotype came up a few times. One end of the junction varies from germline; a read error may be responsible. This chain uses TRBV19 with TRBJ2-7, with unresolved D. Germline V gene sequence: CDR1 LNHDA, CDR2 SQIVND (reference sequence). The CDR3 runs 16 residues. In DNA form, the CDR3 reads TGCGCCAGTAGTCCGAGGTCACTTCTAGGCCCCTACGAGCAGTACTTC. It codes for CASSPRSLLGPYEQYF.

In regard to this clonotype: A much larger clone is a single base away; this may be a read error. Since no conserved phenylalanine or tryptophan closes the CDR3, a read error is the likely cause. The V gene is TRBV20-1, the J gene TRBJ2-1; 9 bases fit TRBD1. Unmatched junction bases numbered 4, after V lost 5 bases and J lost 5 bases. The CDR3 covers 13 residues. Per the germline V gene, CDR1 is DFQATT and CDR2 is SNEGSKA (reference sequence). In nucleotides, the CDR3 is TGCAGTGCTGTAGGACAGGGGAACAATGAGCAGTTCTCC. Residues: CSAVGQGNNEQFS.

V and J are TRBV12-3 or TRBV12-4 and TRBJ2-1; the D is unclear. The CDR3 sequence is 11 residues long. Trimming shortened V by 7 bases and J by 3 bases, and 4 bases separated the two germline ends. CDR3 sequence (DNA): TGTGCCAGCAAATTCTACAATGAGCAGTTCTTC. Protein: CASKFYNEQFF.

This clonotype was counted a few times. The chain has TRBV6-1 and TRBJ2-7; D gene uncertain. V was pared by 1 base and J by 0 bases, with 10 bases between. Germline-derived CDR1 and CDR2 are MNHNS and SASEGT. This CDR3 spans 15 amino acids. CDR3: CASSEEVFSSYEQYF. CDR3 DNA sequence: TGTGCCAGCAGTGAAGAGGTTTTCAGCTCCTACGAGCAGTACTTC.

Points on this clonotype: At one end the junction does not follow the germline gene, possibly because of a read error. The genes are TRBV18 and TRBJ2-1; possibly TRBD2 for D (6 bases). Germline V CDR1 and CDR2: KGHSH, LQKENI. The CDR3 is made up of 16 amino acids. The CDR3 spells CAGSPPGVRGGNEQFF. The DNA for the CDR3 is TGTGCCGGCTCACCACCGGGAGTAAGGGGCGGGAATGAGCAGTTCTTC.

This clonotype was observed a few times. This chain uses TRBV12-3 or TRBV12-4 with TRBJ2-5; D perhaps matches TRBD1 (7 bases). Trimming cost V 4 bases and J 5 bases, with 14 bases left between them. There are 14 residues in the CDR3. CDR3 nucleotide sequence: TGTGCCAGCAGTTCGACAGGGAGGATGGAGACCCAGTACTTC. It specifies CASSSTGRMETQYF.

The chain recombines TRBV6-2 or TRBV6-3 with TRBJ1-5; 10 nucleotides match TRBD1. The V and J ends lost 4 bases and 9 bases, in that order; junction bases with no gene match: 6. The germline CDR1 and CDR2 sequences are MNHEY and SVGEGT. The CDR3 runs to 14 residues. Written as DNA, the CDR3 is TGTGCCAGCAGTTCCGGACAGGGGGAACCGCCCCAGCATTTT. It specifies CASSSGQGEPPQHF.

This clonotype has only a few counts. The chain recombines TRBV3-1 with TRBJ2-1; a weak D match, TRBD2 (5 bases). Trimming removed 4 bases from V and 5 bases from J, with 15 bases in between. The CDR3 totals 15 residues. Germline values: CDR1 LGHDT, CDR2 YNNKEL (reference sequence). The CDR3 coding sequence is TGTGCCAGCAGCCGGTCGGACTCCCGGGACAATGAGCAGTTCTTC. Its translation is CASSRSDSRDNEQFF.

This clonotype was observed a handful of times. The chain recombines TRBV9 with TRBJ2-5, with 14 bases aligning to TRBD2. The CDR3 runs 16 residues. Losses at the gene ends were 3 bases for V and 2 bases for J; bases not matched to a gene: 3. CDR1 and CDR2 (germline): SGDLS, YYNGEE. Written as DNA, the CDR3 is TGTGCCAGCAGCGCGAGACTAGCGGGAGGGCAAGAGACCCAGTACTTC. Translation: CASSARLAGGQETQYF.